The entry below gives a single TCR beta chain sequence along with its context. TCRdb's table, derived via immunoSEQ multiplex PCR, lists solely in-frame clones and lacks some. The table records approximately 160,000 clones, 91% of them present only once. These data are taken from a study of cytomegalovirus exposure and HLA in healthy donors. J lost 0 bases, V lost 3 bases, and 4 bases had no gene match. CDR1 SNHLY and CDR2 FYNNEI come from the germline V gene. The CDR3 runs to 16 residues. The receptor was derived from a woman aged 18-29 years in good health and CMV-seropositive. The sample was PBMCs. The genes are TRBV2 and TRBJ2-2, with 7 bases identical to TRBD1. The CDR3 loop reads CASSDTGTANTGELFF. CDR3 sequence (DNA): TGTGCCAGCAGTGACACCGGGACAGCGAACACCGGGGAGCTGTTTTTT. Complete variable domain (other parts from reference TRBV2 and TRBJ2-2): EPEVTQTPSHQVTQMGQEVILRCVPISNHLYFYWYRQILGQKVEFLVSFYNNEISEKSEIFDDQFSVERPDGSNFTLKIRSTKLEDSAMYFCASSDTGTANTGELFFGEGSRLTVL.